This T cell receptor (beta chain) appears in the sequencing data of a study of T-cell reconstitution after alpha-beta-depleted transplantation in children. Study-wide points: Surviving thymic progenitors and recipient T cells were the source of high TCRbeta diversity at day 60 in some patients. Reportedly, only several hundred clones from non-depleted graft cells drove alpha-beta T-cell counts at about two months. It was newly produced T cells that mostly accounted for T-cell counts and diversity one year after transplant.

Construction of the TCRbeta library involved unique molecular identifiers. From the PCR reads, TCRdb called clonotypes with MiXCR, one entry per CDR3 protein. The repertoire holds roughly 120,000 distinct CDR3 sequences, with approximately 22% as singletons. At least ten counts were recorded for this clonotype. Its antigen remains unidentified. V was trimmed by 4 bases and J by 0 bases, leaving 7 bases between them. CDR1 and CDR2 (germline): LGHNA, YNFKEQ. This CDR3 has 14 amino acids. The material sequenced was PBMCs, mostly from graft donor cells, taken 180 days after TCRalphabeta/CD19-depleted stem cell transplant. This clonotype was sampled from a male patient aged 2-10 years who had a stem cell transplant for chronic granulomatous disease, so the T cells may come from the graft donor. The rearrangement joins TRBV4-2 to TRBJ2-1, with D tentatively TRBD2 (5 bases). CDR3 DNA: TGTGCCAGCAGCCGGAGGCCCTCCTACAATGAGCAGTTCTTC. Encoded protein: CASSRRPSYNEQFF.